A selection of T cell receptor beta chains follows, all from one sample in a study of cytomegalovirus exposure and HLA in healthy donors. Using immunoSEQ multiplex PCR, the repertoire was profiled, and TCRdb retains in-frame clones only, with some absent. The sample yields some 130,000 clones, about 72% seen once. The sequenced sample consisted of PBMCs. The receptors derive from a man aged 25 to 45 in good health and CMV-seropositive. CDR3s include the opening cysteine and the closing phenylalanine or tryptophan. Fields, in order: V gene, clone size, D gene, J gene, CDR3 protein, CDR3 DNA. D genes are given only for firm matches. Expanded clones get a size class; other rows say once, few or many, or leave the size out.

>TRBV18|-|-|TRBJ1-1
CASSPQGNPNTEAFF
TGTGCCAGCTCACCGCAGGGAAACCCGAACACTGAAGCTTTCTTT
>TRBV11-1|-|TRBD1|TRBJ2-2
CASSFNRGLGGELFF
TGTGCCAGCAGCTTCAACAGGGGGCTTGGCGGGGAGCTGTTTTTT
>TRBV4-1|-|TRBD1|TRBJ1-2
CASSRLGQVKIIGYTF
TGCGCCAGCAGCCGACTCGGACAGGTTAAAATAATTGGCTACACCTTC
>TRBV29-1|few|TRBD2|TRBJ2-7
CSAPGLAGDRDEQYF
TGCAGCGCTCCGGGACTAGCGGGAGACCGGGACGAGCAGTACTTC
>TRBV4-3|-|-|TRBJ2-3
CASSPGAAYTDTQYF
TGCGCCAGCAGCCCTGGAGCCGCATACACAGATACGCAGTATTTT
>TRBV7-9|-|-|TRBJ2-3
CASSHGPDTQYF
TGTGCCAGCAGCCATGGGCCAGATACGCAGTATTTT
>TRBV6-6|-|TRBD1|TRBJ1-2
CASSYDRGNYGYTF
TGTGCCAGCAGTTACGACAGGGGGAACTATGGCTACACCTTC
>TRBV2|-|-|TRBJ2-2
CASSEVRTPNTGELFF
TGTGCCAGCAGTGAAGTCCGGACACCTAACACCGGGGAGCTGTTTTTT
>TRBV5-1|-|TRBD2|TRBJ2-5
CASSLGPLGLAGGTQYF
TGCGCCAGCAGCTTGGGACCCCTGGGACTAGCGGGAGGGACCCAGTACTTC
>TRBV11-2|-|-|TRBJ1-4
CASSGAKLFF
TGTGCCAGCTCTGGGGCGAAACTGTTTTTT
>TRBV29-1|-|-|TRBJ1-1
CSVLGGANTEAFF
TGCAGCGTTCTAGGGGGAGCGAACACTGAAGCTTTCTTT
>TRBV7-2|-|-|TRBJ2-7
CASSPNRDLEQYF
TGTGCCAGCAGCCCAAACAGGGATTTGGAGCAGTACTTC
>TRBV4-1|-|TRBD1|TRBJ2-7
CASSQGDSFVHEQYF
TGCGCCAGCAGCCAAGGGGACAGTTTTGTTCACGAGCAGTACTTC
>TRBV4-2|-|-|TRBJ2-1
CASDSGYEQFF
TGTGCCAGTGATAGCGGTTATGAGCAGTTCTTC
>TRBV5-1|-|TRBD1|TRBJ2-6
CASSFQGRGHGDNSGANVLTF
TGCGCCAGCAGCTTCCAAGGCAGGGGGCATGGCGATAACTCTGGGGCCAACGTCCTGACTTTC
>TRBV9|-|-|TRBJ2-3
CASSPGGRGLTDTQYF
TGTGCCAGCAGCCCCGGAGGGAGGGGGTTAACAGATACGCAGTATTTT
>TRBV18|-|-|TRBJ1-1
CASSPRRGNTEAFF
TGTGCCAGCTCACCACGGCGGGGGAACACTGAAGCTTTCTTT
>TRBV4-1|few|-|TRBJ2-5
CASSYIATGETQYF
TGCGCCAGCAGCTATATTGCAACGGGGGAGACCCAGTACTTC
>TRBV28|-|TRBD2|TRBJ2-7
CASSTGTSGSPPGNF
TGTGCCAGCAGTACGGGGACTAGCGGGAGCCCCCCTGGTAACTTC
>TRBV19|few|-|TRBJ2-2
CASSIGWSLDRELFF
TGTGCCAGTAGTATTGGGTGGAGCCTCGACCGGGAGCTGTTTTTT
>TRBV4-3|-|TRBD1|TRBJ1-1
CASSQGGDRVPEAFF
TGCGCCAGCAGCCAAGGGGGGGACAGGGTGCCTGAAGCTTTCTTT
>TRBV14|-|TRBD1|TRBJ1-2
CASSQGTGNNYGYTF
TGTGCCAGCAGCCAAGGGACAGGGAATAACTATGGCTACACCTTC
>TRBV27|few|-|TRBJ1-1
CASSPHSSRNTEAFF
TGTGCCAGCAGTCCCCACTCAAGTAGAAACACTGAAGCTTTCTTT
>TRBV6-5|-|TRBD1|TRBJ2-7
CASSSGGAYQGYEQYF
TGTGCCAGCAGTTCAGGGGGCGCGTACCAAGGCTACGAGCAGTACTTC
>TRBV18|few|-|TRBJ1-4
CASSPSIAGAGEKLFF
TGTGCCAGCTCACCATCTATTGCAGGGGCGGGTGAAAAACTGTTTTTT
>TRBV7-9|-|-|TRBJ1-2
CASSLAPENYGYTF
TGTGCCAGCAGCTTAGCACCAGAAAACTATGGCTACACCTTC
>TRBV9|-|TRBD1|TRBJ1-3
CASSVDTGGLGNTIYF
TGTGCCAGCAGCGTAGATACAGGGGGCCTTGGAAACACCATATATTTT
>TRBV7-2|few|TRBD2|TRBJ2-3
CASSPTSGRSTDTQYF
TGTGCCAGCAGCCCCACTAGCGGTAGGAGCACAGATACGCAGTATTTT
>TRBV7-8|-|TRBD2|TRBJ2-1
CASSSGLAEWGEQFF
TGTGCCAGCAGCTCCGGACTAGCGGAGTGGGGTGAGCAGTTCTTC
>TRBV5-8|-|-|TRBJ2-7
CASEKEGGQREQYF
TGTGCCAGCGAGAAGGAGGGGGGGCAGAGGGAGCAGTACTTC
>TRBV4-1|few|-|TRBJ1-3
CASSQDNSGNTIYF
TGCGCCAGCAGCCAAGATAATTCTGGAAACACCATATATTTT
>TRBV18|-|-|TRBJ1-2
CASSLGLRPNRPLIGYTF
TGTGCCAGCTCACTTGGGCTACGTCCCAACAGGCCACTCATTGGCTACACCTTC
>TRBV27|-|-|TRBJ2-3
CASSFRDITDTQYF
TGTGCCAGCAGTTTCCGAGACATCACAGATACGCAGTATTTT
>TRBV19|-|TRBD1|TRBJ2-6
CASSPSGGSGANVLTF
TGTGCCAGTAGTCCCTCAGGGGGCTCTGGGGCCAACGTCCTGACTTTC
>TRBV29-1|-|-|TRBJ1-1
CSVGTAAQAFF
TGCAGCGTTGGTACAGCGGCTCAAGCTTTCTTT
>TRBV4-2|-|TRBD2|TRBJ2-1
CASSQVRHGEGEQFF
TGTGCCAGCAGCCAAGTTCGACATGGGGAGGGTGAGCAGTTCTTC
>TRBV5-1|-|-|TRBJ2-3
CASSFPGVDTQYF
TGCGCCAGCAGCTTTCCAGGGGTAGATACGCAGTATTTT
>TRBV29-1|few|-|TRBJ2-3
CSVEFSGTDTQYF
TGCAGCGTTGAATTTTCAGGCACAGATACGCAGTATTTT
>TRBV15|-|-|TRBJ2-2
CATSSHGVSGELFF
TGTGCCACCAGCAGCCACGGGGTCTCCGGGGAGCTGTTTTTT
>TRBV5-1|-|-|TRBJ1-2
CASSLAVSTNYGYTF
TGCGCCAGCAGCTTGGCAGTCAGTACTAACTATGGCTACACCTTC
>TRBV6-4|-|TRBD2|TRBJ2-1
CASSVVAGVNEQFF
TGTGCCAGCAGTGTGGTAGCGGGAGTCAATGAGCAGTTCTTC
>TRBV28|-|-|TRBJ1-2
CASSSGLRTYGYTF
TGTGCCAGCAGTTCGGGACTTCGGACCTATGGCTACACCTTC
>TRBV18|few|TRBD1|TRBJ1-5
CASSPLGTGGNQPQHF
TGTGCCAGCTCACCTTTGGGGACAGGGGGCAATCAGCCCCAGCATTTT
>TRBV28|-|-|TRBJ1-5
CASSLAGVQPQHF
TGTGCCAGCAGTTTGGCAGGTGTGCAGCCCCAGCATTTT
>TRBV10-1|-|-|TRBJ1-1
CASSDKVRRNTEAFF
TGCGCCAGCAGCGACAAGGTAAGGCGGAACACTGAAGCTTTCTTT
>TRBV6-4|few|TRBD2|TRBJ2-1
CASSPGTSVDEQFF
TGTGCCAGCAGTCCCGGGACTAGCGTCGATGAGCAGTTCTTC